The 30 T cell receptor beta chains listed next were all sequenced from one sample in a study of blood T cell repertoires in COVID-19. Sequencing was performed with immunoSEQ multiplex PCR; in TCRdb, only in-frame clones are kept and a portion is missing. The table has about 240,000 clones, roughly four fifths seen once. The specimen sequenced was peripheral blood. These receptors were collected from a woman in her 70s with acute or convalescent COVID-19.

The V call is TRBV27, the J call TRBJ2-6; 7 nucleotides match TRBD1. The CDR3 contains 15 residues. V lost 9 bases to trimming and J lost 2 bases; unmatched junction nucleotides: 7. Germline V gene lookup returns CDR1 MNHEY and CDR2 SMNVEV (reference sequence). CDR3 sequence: CARPTRGTGANVLTF. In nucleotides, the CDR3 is TGTGCCAGACCCACCAGGGGGACTGGGGCCAACGTCCTGACTTTC.

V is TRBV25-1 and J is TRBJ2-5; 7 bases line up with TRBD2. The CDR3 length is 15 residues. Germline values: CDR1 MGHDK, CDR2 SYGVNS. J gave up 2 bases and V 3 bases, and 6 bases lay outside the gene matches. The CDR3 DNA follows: TGTGCCAGCAGTGATGCGGGGGAAGTACAAGAGACCCAGTACTTC. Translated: CASSDAGEVQETQYF.

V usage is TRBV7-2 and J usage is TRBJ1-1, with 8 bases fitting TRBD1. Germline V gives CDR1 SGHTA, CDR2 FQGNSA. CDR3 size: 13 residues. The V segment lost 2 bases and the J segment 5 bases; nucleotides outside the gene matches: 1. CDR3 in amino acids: CASSLTGGTEAFF. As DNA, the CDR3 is TGTGCCAGCAGCTTAACAGGGGGGACTGAAGCTTTCTTT. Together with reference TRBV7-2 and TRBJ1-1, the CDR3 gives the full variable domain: GAGVSQSPSNKVTEKGKDVELRCDPISGHTALYWYRQSLGQGLEFLIYFQGNSAPDKSGLPSDRFSAERTGGSVSTLTIQRTQQEDSAVYLCASSLTGGTEAFFGQGTRLTVV.

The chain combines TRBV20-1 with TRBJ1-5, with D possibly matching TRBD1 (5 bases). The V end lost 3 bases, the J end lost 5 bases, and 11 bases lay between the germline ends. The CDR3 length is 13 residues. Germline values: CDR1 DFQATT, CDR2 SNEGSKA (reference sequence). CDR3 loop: CSASIQGDQPQHF. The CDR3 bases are TGCAGTGCTAGTATCCAGGGTGATCAGCCCCAGCATTTT.

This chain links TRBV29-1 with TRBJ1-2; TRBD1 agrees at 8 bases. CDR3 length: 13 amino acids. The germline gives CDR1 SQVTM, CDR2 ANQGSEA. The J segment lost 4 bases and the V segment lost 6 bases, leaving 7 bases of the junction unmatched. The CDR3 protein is CSVGKQGAYGYTF. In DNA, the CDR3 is TGCAGCGTGGGAAAGCAGGGGGCCTATGGCTACACCTTC.

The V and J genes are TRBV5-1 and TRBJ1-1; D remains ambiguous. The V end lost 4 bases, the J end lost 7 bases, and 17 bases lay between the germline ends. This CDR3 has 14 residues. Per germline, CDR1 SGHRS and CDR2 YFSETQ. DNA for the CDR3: TGCGCCAGCAGCCCAATGGGAGGGATGGGTGAAGCTTTCTTT. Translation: CASSPMGGMGEAFF.

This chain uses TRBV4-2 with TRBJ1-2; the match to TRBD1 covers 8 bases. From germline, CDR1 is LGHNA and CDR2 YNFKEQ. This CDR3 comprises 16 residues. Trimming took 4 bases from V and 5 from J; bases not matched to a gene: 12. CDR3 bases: TGTGCCAGCAGCCCCAACGCAGGGACAGGACTATATGGCTACACCTTC. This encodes CASSPNAGTGLYGYTF.

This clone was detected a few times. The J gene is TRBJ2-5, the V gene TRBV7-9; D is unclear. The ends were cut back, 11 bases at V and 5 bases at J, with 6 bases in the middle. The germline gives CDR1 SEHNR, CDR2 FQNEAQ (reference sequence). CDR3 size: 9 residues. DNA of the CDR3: TGTGCCGTCGGGGAGACCCAGTACTTC. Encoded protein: CAVGETQYF.

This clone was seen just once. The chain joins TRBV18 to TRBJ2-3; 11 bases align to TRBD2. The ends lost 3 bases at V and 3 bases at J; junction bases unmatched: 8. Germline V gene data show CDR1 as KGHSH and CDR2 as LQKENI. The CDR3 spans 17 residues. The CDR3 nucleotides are TGTGCCAGCTCACCTACCATAGCGGGGGGGAGGACAGATACGCAGTATTTT. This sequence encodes CASSPTIAGGRTDTQYF.

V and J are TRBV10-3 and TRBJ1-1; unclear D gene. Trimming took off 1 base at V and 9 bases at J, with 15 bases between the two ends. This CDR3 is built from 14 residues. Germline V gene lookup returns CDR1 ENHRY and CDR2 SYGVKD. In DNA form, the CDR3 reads TGTGCCATCAGTGAGTTGGGCAGTTCGGTTAAAGCTTTCTTT. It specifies CAISELGSSVKAFF.

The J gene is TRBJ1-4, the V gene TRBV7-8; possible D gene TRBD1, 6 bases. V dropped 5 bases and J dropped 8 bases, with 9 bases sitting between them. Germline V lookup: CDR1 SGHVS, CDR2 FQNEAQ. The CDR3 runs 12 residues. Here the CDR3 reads CASSPGQEKLFF. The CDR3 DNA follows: TGTGCCAGCAGCCCTGGACAGGAAAAACTGTTTTTT.

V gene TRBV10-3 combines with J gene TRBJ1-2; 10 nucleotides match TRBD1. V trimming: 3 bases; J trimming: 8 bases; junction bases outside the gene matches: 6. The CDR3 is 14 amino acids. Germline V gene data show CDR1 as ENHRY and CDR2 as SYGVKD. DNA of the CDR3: TGTGCCATCAGTGATGCGGACAGGGGGGTGGGCTACACCTTC. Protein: CAISDADRGVGYTF.

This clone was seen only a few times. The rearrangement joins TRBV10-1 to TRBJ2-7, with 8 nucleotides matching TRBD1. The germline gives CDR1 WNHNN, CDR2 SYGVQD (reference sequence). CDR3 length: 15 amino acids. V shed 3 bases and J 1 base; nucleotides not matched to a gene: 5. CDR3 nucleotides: TGCGCCAGCAGTGAAGGGACAGGTCCTTCCTACGAGCAGTACTTC. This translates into CASSEGTGPSYEQYF.

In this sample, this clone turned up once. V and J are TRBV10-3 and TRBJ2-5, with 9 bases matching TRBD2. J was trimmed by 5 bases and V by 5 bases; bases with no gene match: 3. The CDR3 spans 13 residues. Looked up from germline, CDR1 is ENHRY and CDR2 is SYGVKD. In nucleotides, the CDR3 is TGTGCCATCAGTCCTAGCGGGGCCGAGACCCAGTACTTC. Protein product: CAISPSGAETQYF.

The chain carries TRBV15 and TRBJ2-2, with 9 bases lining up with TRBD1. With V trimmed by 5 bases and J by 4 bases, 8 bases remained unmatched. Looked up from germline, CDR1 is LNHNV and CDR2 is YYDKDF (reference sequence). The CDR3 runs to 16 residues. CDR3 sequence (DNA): TGTGCCACCAGCGCCAGACCACAGGGGGCCACCGGGGAGCTGTTTTTT. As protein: CATSARPQGATGELFF. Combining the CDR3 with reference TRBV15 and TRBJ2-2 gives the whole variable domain DAMVIQNPRYQVTQFGKPVTLSCSQTLNHNVMYWYQQKSSQAPKLLFHYYDKDFNNEADTPDNFQSRRPNTSFCFLDIRSPGLGDTAMYLCATSARPQGATGELFFGEGSRLTVL.

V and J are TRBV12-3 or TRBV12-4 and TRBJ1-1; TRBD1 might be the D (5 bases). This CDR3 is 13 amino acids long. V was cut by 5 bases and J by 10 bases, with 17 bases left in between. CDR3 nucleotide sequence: TGTGCCAGCAGTGGAGGTTCCCCGGGGGTAGCTTTCTTT. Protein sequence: CASSGGSPGVAFF.

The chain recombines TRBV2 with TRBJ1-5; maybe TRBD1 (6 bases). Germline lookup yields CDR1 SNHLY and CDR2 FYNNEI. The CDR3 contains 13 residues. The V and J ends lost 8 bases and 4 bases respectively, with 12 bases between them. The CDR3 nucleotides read TGTGCCAGCGGGGACAAGGGAAATCAGCCCCAGCATTTT. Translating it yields CASGDKGNQPQHF.

CDR3 sequence reads: CASSLGGLKTWGYTF. CDR3 DNA sequence: TGTGCCAGCTCACTCGGAGGTCTAAAAACATGGGGCTACACCTTC. This sequence joins TRBV18 and TRBJ1-2, with D unclear. Trimming took 4 bases from V and 8 from J, leaving 20 bases between them. The CDR3 extends over 15 amino acids. The germline V gene encodes CDR1 KGHSH and CDR2 LQKENI.

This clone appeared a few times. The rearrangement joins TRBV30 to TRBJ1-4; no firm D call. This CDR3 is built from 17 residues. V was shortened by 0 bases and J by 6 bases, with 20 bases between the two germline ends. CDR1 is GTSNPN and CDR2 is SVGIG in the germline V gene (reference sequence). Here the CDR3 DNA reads TGTGCCTGGAGTGTACTCCGGGATGCCCTAAGGCATGAAAAACTGTTTTTT. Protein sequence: CAWSVLRDALRHEKLFF.

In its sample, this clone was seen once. CDR3 sequence (DNA): TGCGCCAGCAGCCAACTAGGGGTTAGCAATCAGCCCCAGCATTTT. Its protein product is CASSQLGVSNQPQHF. The chain combines TRBV4-1 with TRBJ1-5; tentatively, D is TRBD1 (5 bases). Germline-derived CDR1 and CDR2 are MGHRA and YSYEKL. Between the trimmed V and J ends, which lost 2 bases and 0 bases, there was a span of 8 bases. CDR3 length equals 15 residues.

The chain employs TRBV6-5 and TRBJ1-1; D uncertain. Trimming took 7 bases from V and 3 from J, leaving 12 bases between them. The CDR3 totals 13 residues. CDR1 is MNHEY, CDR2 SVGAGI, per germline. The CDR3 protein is CASTPPFHTEAFF. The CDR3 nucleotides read TGTGCCAGCACCCCCCCATTCCACACTGAAGCTTTCTTT.

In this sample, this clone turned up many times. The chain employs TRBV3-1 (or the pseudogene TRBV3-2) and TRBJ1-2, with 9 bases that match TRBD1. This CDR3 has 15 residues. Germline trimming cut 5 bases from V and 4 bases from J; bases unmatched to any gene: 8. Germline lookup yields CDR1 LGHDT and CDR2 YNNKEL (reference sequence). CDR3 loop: CASSATGQGIYGYTF. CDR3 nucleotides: TGTGCCAGCAGCGCCACGGGACAGGGCATCTATGGCTACACCTTC.

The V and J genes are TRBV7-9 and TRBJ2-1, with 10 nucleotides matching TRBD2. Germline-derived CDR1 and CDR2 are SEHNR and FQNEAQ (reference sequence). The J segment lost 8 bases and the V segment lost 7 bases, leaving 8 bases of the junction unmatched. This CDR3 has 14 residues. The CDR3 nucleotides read TGTGCCAGCAACCGAGCGGGGGGGTCGGATGAGCAGTTCTTC. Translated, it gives CASNRAGGSDEQFF.

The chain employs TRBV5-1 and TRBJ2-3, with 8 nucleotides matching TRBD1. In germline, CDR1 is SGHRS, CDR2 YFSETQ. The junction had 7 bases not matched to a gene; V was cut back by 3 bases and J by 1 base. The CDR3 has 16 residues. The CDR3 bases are TGCGCCAGCAGCTCTATAAAGGGACAGGGCACAGATACGCAGTATTTT. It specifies CASSSIKGQGTDTQYF.

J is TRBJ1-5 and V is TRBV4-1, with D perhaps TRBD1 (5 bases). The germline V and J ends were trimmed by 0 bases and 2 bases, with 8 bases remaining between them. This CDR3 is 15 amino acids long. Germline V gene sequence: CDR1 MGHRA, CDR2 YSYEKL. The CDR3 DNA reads TGCGCCAGCAGCCAAGAAGGAGGGGGCAATCAGCCCCAGCATTTT. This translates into CASSQEGGGNQPQHF.

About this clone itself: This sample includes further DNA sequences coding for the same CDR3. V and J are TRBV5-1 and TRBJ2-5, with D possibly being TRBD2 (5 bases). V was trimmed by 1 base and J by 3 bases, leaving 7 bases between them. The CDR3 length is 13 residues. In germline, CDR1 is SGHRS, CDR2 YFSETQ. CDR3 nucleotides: TGCGCCAGCAGCTTGACCGGGGAAGAGACCCAGTACTTC. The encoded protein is CASSLTGEETQYF. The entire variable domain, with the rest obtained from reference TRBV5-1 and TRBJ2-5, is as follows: KAGVTQTPRYLIKTRGQQVTLSCSPISGHRSVSWYQQTPGQGLQFLFEYFSETQRNKGNFPGRFSGRQFSNSRSEMNVSTLELGDSALYLCASSLTGEETQYFGPGTRLLVL.

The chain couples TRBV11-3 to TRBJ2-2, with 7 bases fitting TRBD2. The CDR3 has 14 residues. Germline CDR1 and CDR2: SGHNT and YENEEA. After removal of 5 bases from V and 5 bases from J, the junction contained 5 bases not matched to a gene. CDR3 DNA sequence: TGTGCCAGCAGCGCACGGACTAGGACCGGGGAGCTGTTTTTT. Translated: CASSARTRTGELFF.

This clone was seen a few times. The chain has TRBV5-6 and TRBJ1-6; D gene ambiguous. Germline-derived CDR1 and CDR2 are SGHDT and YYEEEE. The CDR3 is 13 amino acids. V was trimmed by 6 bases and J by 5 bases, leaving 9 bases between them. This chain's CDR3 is CASKEGNNSPLHF. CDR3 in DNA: TGTGCCAGCAAAGAGGGAAATAATTCACCCCTCCACTTT.

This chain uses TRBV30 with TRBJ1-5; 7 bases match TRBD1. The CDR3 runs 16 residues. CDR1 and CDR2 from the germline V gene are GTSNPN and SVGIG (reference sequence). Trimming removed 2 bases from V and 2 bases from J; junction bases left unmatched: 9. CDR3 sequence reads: CAWSTRQGSGNQPQHF. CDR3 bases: TGTGCCTGGAGTACTCGACAGGGTAGTGGCAATCAGCCCCAGCATTTT.

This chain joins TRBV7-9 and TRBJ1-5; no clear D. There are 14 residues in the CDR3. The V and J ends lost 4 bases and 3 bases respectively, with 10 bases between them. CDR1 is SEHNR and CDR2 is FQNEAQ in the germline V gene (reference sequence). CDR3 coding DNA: TGTGCCAGCAGCTCCGGAGTGGACAATCAGCCCCAGCATTTT. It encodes CASSSGVDNQPQHF.